This T cell receptor beta chain was identified in a study of blood T cell repertoires in COVID-19. Study background: Samples representing acute and convalescent COVID-19 were sourced from the United States, Italy and Spain. In each case, the material was cDNA or gDNA derived from T cells, B-cell-depleted T cells, or PBMCs.

Original data processing: Estimates of nucleated cell counts were drawn from the amplification of reference gene primers. Assay used: immunoSEQ multiplex PCR; TCRdb lists only in-frame clones, some missing. V and J calls plus clone size are reproduced from that table; the DNA served to infer D and trimming. The table lists 250,000 to 300,000 clones, roughly 89% of them singletons, with about 4.6% in the top ten. Trimming took off 0 bases at V and 3 bases at J, with 8 bases between the two ends. The length of the CDR3 is 14 residues. In germline, CDR1 is SGHTA, CDR2 FQGNSA. Material: peripheral blood. The source is a man in his forties with acute or convalescent COVID-19. The gene calls are TRBV7-2 and TRBJ1-1, with D hard to call. Here the CDR3 DNA reads TGTGCCAGCAGCTTAGCCCGGCGGGACACTGAAGCTTTCTTT. The encoded protein is CASSLARRDTEAFF.